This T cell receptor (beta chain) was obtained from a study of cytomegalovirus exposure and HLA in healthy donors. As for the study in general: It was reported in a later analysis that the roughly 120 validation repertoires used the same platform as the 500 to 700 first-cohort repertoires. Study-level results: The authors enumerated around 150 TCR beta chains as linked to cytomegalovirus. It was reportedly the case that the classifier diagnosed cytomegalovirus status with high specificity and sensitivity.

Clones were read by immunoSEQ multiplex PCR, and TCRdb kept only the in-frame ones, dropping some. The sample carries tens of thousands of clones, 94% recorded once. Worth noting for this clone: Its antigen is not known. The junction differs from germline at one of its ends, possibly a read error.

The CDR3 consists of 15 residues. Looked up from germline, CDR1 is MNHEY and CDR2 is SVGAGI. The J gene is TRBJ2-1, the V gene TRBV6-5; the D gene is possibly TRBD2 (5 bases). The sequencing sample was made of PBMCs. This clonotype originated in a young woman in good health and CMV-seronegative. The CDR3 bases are TGTGCCAGCACCCACGGGGATCCAAAAATTAATGGGCAGTTCTTC. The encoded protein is CASTHGDPKINGQFF.